Many counts were recorded for the clone carrying this T cell receptor beta chain. Its antigen remains unknown. TCRdb re-derived calls from the 5' RACE reads in MiXCR, one entry per CDR3 protein. This repertoire shows about 240,000 distinct CDR3 sequences, roughly 8.6% found once; its top ten account for about 6.5%. These data belong to a study of CD8 T cells in ankylosing spondylitis. General study results and limits: Apparently characteristic of ankylosing spondylitis blood was a TCR beta motif (eight highly homologous variants). In peripheral blood, disease-linked CD8+ clones occurred at relatively low frequencies. Clones linked to disease were reported to show significant enrichment in matched ankylosing spondylitis synovial fluid.

Sequenced material: blood, either unsorted or a sorted T cell fraction (not recorded which). The TCR originated in a male donor with ankylosing spondylitis or in good health (not recorded which).

CDR3 bases: TGCGCCAGCAGCTTGGAAGTCAGGGAGTACGAGCAGTACTTC. It codes for CASSLEVREYEQYF. The chain carries TRBV5-1 and TRBJ2-7; D assignment may be TRBD1 or TRBD2 (5 bases each). The CDR3 extends over 14 amino acids. The V end was cut by 0 bases, the J end by 4 bases, with 11 bases between. In germline, CDR1 is SGHRS, CDR2 YFSETQ.